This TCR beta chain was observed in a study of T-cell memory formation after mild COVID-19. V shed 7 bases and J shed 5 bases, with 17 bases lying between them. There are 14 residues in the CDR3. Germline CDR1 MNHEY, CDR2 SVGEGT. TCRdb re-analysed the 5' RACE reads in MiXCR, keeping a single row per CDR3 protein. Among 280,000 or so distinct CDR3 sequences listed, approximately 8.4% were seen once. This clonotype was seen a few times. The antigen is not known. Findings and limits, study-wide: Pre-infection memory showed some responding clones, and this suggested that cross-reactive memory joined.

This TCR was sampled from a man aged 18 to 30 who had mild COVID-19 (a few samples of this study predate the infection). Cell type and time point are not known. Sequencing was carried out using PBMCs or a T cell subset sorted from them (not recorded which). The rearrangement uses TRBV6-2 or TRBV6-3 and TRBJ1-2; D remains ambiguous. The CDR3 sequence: CASTPVTRLYGYTF. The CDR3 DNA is TGTGCCAGCACCCCGGTGACCAGGTTGTATGGCTACACCTTC.